The next 28 T cell receptor beta chains were all read from a single sample in a study of blood T cell repertoires in COVID-19. The table came from immunoSEQ multiplex PCR; TCRdb's copy has only in-frame clones and leaves some out. The sample carries 300,000 or so clones, 87% recorded once. Sequencing used peripheral blood. The receptors were gathered from a woman aged 40 to 55 who had recovered from COVID-19.

This clone occurred a few times. The V and J genes are TRBV2 and TRBJ2-5, with 14 bases that match TRBD2. Germline V gene data show CDR1 as SNHLY and CDR2 as FYNNEI. The CDR3 runs to 14 residues. V lost 8 bases, J lost 7 bases, and 6 bases stayed unmatched. The CDR3 nucleotides are TGTGCCAGCGCGGGACTAGCGGGAGAGGGGACCCAGTACTTC. The encoded protein is CASAGLAGEGTQYF.

This chain's CDR3 is CASAHTAYNEQFF. The CDR3 DNA is TGTGCCAGCGCCCATACAGCTTACAATGAGCAGTTCTTC. The chain employs TRBV11-2 and TRBJ2-1; D remains unclear. This CDR3 is 13 amino acids long. The germline CDR1 and CDR2 sequences are SGHAT and FQNNGV. Trimming removed 8 bases at V and 4 bases at J, with 12 bases between.

The chain joins TRBV3-1 (or the pseudogene TRBV3-2) to TRBJ1-4; 10 bases map to TRBD1. This CDR3 comprises 15 residues. V lost 6 bases to trimming and J lost 7 bases; unmatched junction nucleotides: 8. Germline lookup yields CDR1 LGHDT and CDR2 YNNKEL (reference sequence). The CDR3 sequence: CASSLTWDRGEKLFF. In DNA, the CDR3 is TGTGCCAGCAGTCTTACGTGGGACAGGGGTGAAAAACTGTTTTTT.

The chain is built from TRBV9 and TRBJ1-6, with 9 bases fitting TRBD1. V shed 0 bases, J shed 6 bases, and the junction held 7 bases outside the gene matches. The CDR3 is 17 amino acids. The germline V gene has CDR1 SGDLS and CDR2 YYNGEE. CDR3 sequence: CASSVEGDRVGNSPLHF. The CDR3 bases are TGTGCCAGCAGCGTAGAGGGGGACAGGGTTGGTAATTCACCCCTCCACTTT. Filled out from reference TRBV9 and TRBJ1-6, the complete variable domain reads DSGVTQTPKHLITATGQRVTLRCSPRSGDLSVYWYQQSLDQGLQFLIQYYNGEERAKGNILERFSAQQFPDLHSELNLSSLELGDSALYFCASSVEGDRVGNSPLHFGNGTRLTVT.

V usage is TRBV4-3 and J usage is TRBJ1-5; no clear D. This CDR3 is 16 amino acids long. Germline CDR1 and CDR2: LGHNA and YSLEER. Trimming cost V 2 bases and J 1 base, with 12 bases left between them. CDR3 coding DNA: TGCGCCAGCAGCCAATCCAGGAAACGGAGCAATCAGCCCCAGCATTTT. The encoded protein is CASSQSRKRSNQPQHF.

The rearrangement uses TRBV11-2 and TRBJ1-2; 9 positions match TRBD1. Germline V gene lookup returns CDR1 SGHAT and CDR2 FQNNGV. J was trimmed by 8 bases and V by 5 bases; bases with no gene match: 9. This CDR3 spans 14 amino acids. The CDR3 protein is CASSASGTGYGYTF. The CDR3 DNA sequence: TGTGCCAGCAGCGCCTCCGGGACAGGGTACGGCTACACCTTC.

The rearrangement joins TRBV3-1 (or the pseudogene TRBV3-2) to TRBJ1-4, with TRBD1 identical over 8 bases. The ends lost 5 bases at V and 4 bases at J; junction bases unmatched: 6. The germline V gene encodes CDR1 LGHDT and CDR2 YNNKEL (reference sequence). The CDR3 has 15 residues. The DNA for the CDR3 is TGTGCCAGCAGCACCCGACAGGGGTTTAATGAAAAACTGTTTTTT. This encodes CASSTRQGFNEKLFF.

The chain employs TRBV25-1 and TRBJ2-7, with TRBD1 matching 9 bases. Germline V gene lookup returns CDR1 MGHDK and CDR2 SYGVNS. The junction had 6 bases not matched to a gene; V was cut back by 6 bases and J by 0 bases. The CDR3 spans 15 residues. The CDR3 DNA reads as TGTGCCAGCAGCCAGGGGGACAGGGTCTCCTACGAGCAGTACTTC. Amino acid sequence: CASSQGDRVSYEQYF.

The rearrangement joins TRBV14 to TRBJ2-5; TRBD2 aligns across 8 bases. V was clipped by 4 bases and J by 3 bases; unmatched bases: 10. CDR1 SGHDN and CDR2 FVKESK come from the germline V gene. The CDR3 has 16 amino acids. CDR3 sequence reads: CASSRTLAAPKETQYF. The CDR3 DNA reads TGTGCCAGCAGCCGCACACTAGCGGCACCTAAAGAGACCCAGTACTTC.

This clone was seen only once. The rearrangement links TRBV4-1 to TRBJ2-7; TRBD2 matches 8 bases. V lost 6 bases to trimming and J lost 0 bases; unmatched junction nucleotides: 4. Germline V gene sequence: CDR1 MGHRA, CDR2 YSYEKL. This CDR3 spans 14 amino acids. Here the CDR3 DNA reads TGCGCCAGCAGTTACCGGGGGGGCTCCTACGAGCAGTACTTC. It codes for CASSYRGGSYEQYF.

As concerns this clone: The junction departs from germline at one end; a sequencing error may be responsible. The chain recombines TRBV5-4 with TRBJ2-1, with D perhaps TRBD2 (7 bases). There are 15 residues in the CDR3. From germline, CDR1 is SGHNT and CDR2 YYREEE (reference sequence). CDR3 sequence reads: CAGSFGGGDYNEQFF. DNA for the CDR3: TGTGCCGGCAGCTTCGGAGGGGGGGACTACAATGAGCAGTTCTTC.

The V gene is TRBV2, the J gene TRBJ1-5; the D is unclear. The V gene lost 6 bases and the J gene lost 3 bases, with 12 bases spanning the gap. Germline V gene sequence: CDR1 SNHLY, CDR2 FYNNEI. This CDR3 is built from 14 residues. This CDR3 reads CASRQGGSNQPQHF. Here the CDR3 DNA reads TGTGCCAGCAGACAAGGAGGGTCCAATCAGCCCCAGCATTTT.

The chain is built from TRBV6-5 and TRBJ1-2, with 7 nucleotides matching TRBD1. J lost 3 bases, V lost 6 bases, and 7 bases had no gene match. The CDR3 length is 14 residues. Germline lookup yields CDR1 MNHEY and CDR2 SVGAGI. The CDR3 loop reads CASSTYGQDYGYTF. CDR3 nucleotide sequence: TGTGCCAGCAGCACCTATGGACAGGACTATGGCTACACCTTC.

V usage is TRBV5-1 and J usage is TRBJ1-2; D perhaps matches TRBD1 (6 bases). The V end lost 3 bases, the J end lost 4 bases, and 10 bases lay between the germline ends. The CDR3 runs 13 residues. The germline V gene encodes CDR1 SGHRS and CDR2 YFSETQ. The CDR3 DNA is TGCGCCAGCAGCTCGGGACATTTCTATGGCTACACCTTC. It codes for CASSSGHFYGYTF.

This clone came up once. The rearrangement links TRBV7-2 to TRBJ1-2; no reliable D call. Germline V gene lookup returns CDR1 SGHTA and CDR2 FQGNSA. V dropped 2 bases and J dropped 5 bases, with 18 bases sitting between them. This CDR3 has 16 residues. The CDR3 protein is CASSLRRGVGTYGYTF. The CDR3 nucleotides read TGTGCCAGCAGCTTAAGGCGCGGGGTGGGAACTTATGGCTACACCTTC.

The chain combines TRBV5-1 with TRBJ2-5, with 12 bases fitting TRBD1. Germline V gives CDR1 SGHRS, CDR2 YFSETQ. This CDR3 is built from 16 residues. V was pared by 3 bases and J by 2 bases, with 5 bases of the junction left unmatched. The CDR3 nucleotides read TGCGCCAGCAGCTGGGGACAGGGGGCGGCTCAAGAGACCCAGTACTTC. This gives the protein CASSWGQGAAQETQYF.

The gene calls are TRBV7-2 and TRBJ1-1; D ambiguous. Per germline, CDR1 SGHTA and CDR2 FQGNSA. The CDR3 totals 14 residues. Trimming pared 3 bases from V and 0 bases from J, leaving 8 bases between. The CDR3 loop reads CASSFRQVNTEAFF. The CDR3 DNA reads as TGTGCCAGCAGCTTCCGTCAGGTGAACACTGAAGCTTTCTTT.

V gene TRBV14 combines with J gene TRBJ2-2, with D unclear. Germline V gene lookup returns CDR1 SGHDN and CDR2 FVKESK. The V gene lost 1 base and the J gene lost 9 bases, with 6 bases spanning the gap. This CDR3 is 12 amino acids long. The CDR3 DNA reads TGTGCCAGCAGCCAAGGGAGAAGGGAGCTGTTTTTT. This gives the protein CASSQGRRELFF.

V and J are TRBV2 and TRBJ1-2, with 7 bases that match TRBD1. V lost 8 bases, J lost 4 bases, and 10 bases stayed unmatched. The CDR3 is 14 residues long. Germline loops: CDR1 SNHLY, CDR2 FYNNEI. The CDR3 is CASSRGQGPYGYTF. In nucleotides, the CDR3 is TGTGCCAGCTCGAGGGGGCAGGGACCCTATGGCTACACCTTC.

The V and J genes are TRBV5-4 and TRBJ1-2, with D perhaps matching TRBD1 (5 bases). CDR1 is SGHNT, CDR2 YYREEE, per germline (reference sequence). There are 14 residues in the CDR3. V was shortened by 4 bases and J by 7 bases, with 17 bases between the two germline ends. DNA of the CDR3: TGTGCCAGCAGCGGCGGGGGACTTGACCTTGGCTACACCTTC. Its translation: CASSGGGLDLGYTF.

V is TRBV3-1 (or the pseudogene TRBV3-2) and J is TRBJ2-1; possibly TRBD2 for D (6 bases). In germline, CDR1 is LGHDT, CDR2 YNNKEL (reference sequence). Trimming took 4 bases from V and 0 from J, leaving 10 bases between them. The CDR3 extends over 15 amino acids. The CDR3 DNA reads TGTGCCAGCAGCCCGACTAGGAGCTCCTACAATGAGCAGTTCTTC. Amino acid sequence: CASSPTRSSYNEQFF.

The gene calls are TRBV29-1 and TRBJ1-6; no clear D. This CDR3 is built from 15 residues. CDR1 SQVTM and CDR2 ANQGSEA come from the germline V gene. V was shortened by 7 bases and J by 8 bases, with 21 bases between the two germline ends. CDR3 sequence reads: CSARLEAGVDSPLHF. CDR3 in DNA: TGCAGCGCCCGTTTAGAAGCCGGGGTGGATTCACCCCTCCACTTT.

This rearrangement joins TRBV9 to TRBJ1-1, with D tentatively TRBD1 (6 bases). Germline-derived CDR1 and CDR2 are SGDLS and YYNGEE. The V gene lost 4 bases and the J gene lost 5 bases, with 15 bases spanning the gap. This CDR3 comprises 14 residues. This CDR3 is CASSPSGGWTEAFF. The CDR3 nucleotides read TGTGCCAGCAGCCCCAGCGGGGGCTGGACTGAAGCTTTCTTT.

The genes are TRBV3-1 (or the pseudogene TRBV3-2) and TRBJ1-5; tentative D call: TRBD1 (5 bases). Trimming removed 3 bases at V and 2 bases at J, with 17 bases between. The CDR3 length is 17 residues. The V gene's germline CDR1 is LGHDT and CDR2 YNNKEL (reference sequence). CDR3 nucleotide sequence: TGTGCCAGCAGCCAGGCAGGAGGGGTTTTAGGCAATCAGCCCCAGCATTTT. Translation: CASSQAGGVLGNQPQHF.

This chain joins TRBV7-2 and TRBJ2-5, with a possible D match to TRBD2 (5 bases). The CDR3 has 13 residues. From germline, CDR1 is SGHTA and CDR2 FQGNSA. Trimming removed 4 bases at V and 7 bases at J, with 13 bases between. The CDR3 bases are TGTGCCAGCAGCTCCCGCCCAAGCGGGACCCAGTACTTC. Amino acid sequence: CASSSRPSGTQYF.

This clone was found once. CDR3 residues: CASSGTGAGELFF. Here the CDR3 DNA reads TGCGCCAGCAGCGGGACAGGGGCCGGGGAGCTGTTTTTT. The chain carries TRBV5-1 and TRBJ2-2, with 10 bases identical to TRBD1. Germline lookup yields CDR1 SGHRS and CDR2 YFSETQ. The V gene end was trimmed by 4 bases and the J gene end by 6 bases; junction bases not matched to a gene: 0. The CDR3 covers 13 residues.

This sequence joins TRBV10-3 and TRBJ2-2; TRBD2 matches 13 bases. V was pared by 6 bases and J by 1 base, with 5 bases of the junction left unmatched. This CDR3 has 17 residues. CDR1 ENHRY and CDR2 SYGVKD come from the germline V gene. The CDR3 DNA follows: TGTGCCATCAGCTACGGACTAGCGGGGGTGAACACCGGGGAGCTGTTTTTT. Its protein is CAISYGLAGVNTGELFF.

The rearrangement links TRBV5-1 to TRBJ2-3; possible D gene TRBD2, 5 bases. The CDR3 runs 14 residues. Germline CDR1 SGHRS, CDR2 YFSETQ. The V end was cut by 0 bases, the J end by 5 bases, with 10 bases between. In nucleotides, the CDR3 is TGCGCCAGCAGCTTGGGGGAGCTGGTAGATACGCAGTATTTT. Translation: CASSLGELVDTQYF.